These T cell receptor beta chains were read from a single sample in a study of OX40 agonist ivuxolimab in advanced cancers. The method was immunoSEQ multiplex PCR; TCRdb's version includes in-frame clones alone and lacks a portion of them. This table holds about 68,000 clones, over 80% found once. Specimen: CD4+ or CD8+ T cells sorted from blood, collected in a trial of the OX40 agonist ivuxolimab. Every receptor here comes from an adult with an advanced solid tumor such as melanoma, head and neck, liver or kidney cancer. The CDR3 runs from the conserved cysteine through the conserved F or W. D genes are given only for firm matches. Expanded clones get a size class; other rows say once, few or many, or leave the size out.

D gene: NA
V gene: TRBV6-1
J gene: TRBJ1-1
clone size: NA
CDR3 protein: CASSEVAVLLTEAFF
CDR3 DNA: TGTGCCAGCAGTGAAGTGGCGGTGTTGCTGACAGAAGCTTTCTTT

D gene: TRBD2
V gene: TRBV27
J gene: TRBJ2-3
clone size: NA
CDR3 protein: CASSLGPETSGGEADTQYF
CDR3 DNA: TGTGCCAGCAGTTTAGGCCCCGAAACTAGCGGGGGGGAGGCAGATACGCAGTATTTT

D gene: TRBD1
V gene: TRBV19
J gene: TRBJ1-3
clone size: NA
CDR3 protein: CASSMGPTGRSGNTIYF
CDR3 DNA: TGTGCCAGTAGTATGGGTCCGACAGGGCGCTCTGGAAACACCATATATTTT

D gene: NA
V gene: TRBV19
J gene: TRBJ1-2
clone size: NA
CDR3 protein: CASSIGAAGLYGYTF
CDR3 DNA: TGTGCCAGTAGTATAGGGGCGGCGGGACTCTATGGCTACACCTTC

D gene: NA
V gene: TRBV6-5
J gene: TRBJ2-7
clone size: NA
CDR3 protein: CASSYSGLGREQYF
CDR3 DNA: TGTGCCAGCAGTTACTCGGGTCTAGGTAGGGAGCAGTACTTC

D gene: NA
V gene: TRBV6-1
J gene: TRBJ2-4
clone size: NA
CDR3 protein: CASSEVGLRNIQYF
CDR3 DNA: TGTGCCAGCAGTGAGGTGGGACTTCGTAACATTCAGTACTTC

D gene: NA
V gene: TRBV30
J gene: TRBJ1-5
clone size: NA
CDR3 protein: CAWSGGEGNQPQHF
CDR3 DNA: TGTGCCTGGAGTGGAGGGGAAGGCAATCAGCCCCAGCATTTT

D gene: NA
V gene: TRBV29-1
J gene: TRBJ2-3
clone size: NA
CDR3 protein: CSVPGTMRTDTQYF
CDR3 DNA: TGCAGCGTCCCCGGGACCATGCGAACAGATACGCAGTATTTT

D gene: NA
V gene: TRBV18
J gene: TRBJ2-2
clone size: NA
CDR3 protein: CASSPVGTGELFF
CDR3 DNA: TGTGCCAGCTCACCAGTGGGCACCGGGGAGCTGTTTTTT

D gene: NA
V gene: TRBV2
J gene: TRBJ1-2
clone size: NA
CDR3 protein: CASSDQGSYGYTF
CDR3 DNA: TGTGCCAGCAGTGATCAGGGAAGCTATGGCTACACCTTC

D gene: TRBD1
V gene: TRBV19
J gene: TRBJ1-1
clone size: NA
CDR3 protein: CASSIDRTGNARVNTEAFF
CDR3 DNA: TGTGCCAGTAGTATAGATCGGACAGGGAATGCGAGAGTGAACACTGAAGCTTTCTTT

D gene: TRBD2
V gene: TRBV11-2
J gene: TRBJ2-1
clone size: few
CDR3 protein: CASSVSGSSYNEQFF
CDR3 DNA: TGTGCCAGCAGCGTTAGCGGGAGCTCCTACAATGAGCAGTTCTTC

D gene: TRBD2
V gene: TRBV9
J gene: TRBJ2-6
clone size: NA
CDR3 protein: CASSVFSGGSSGANVLTF
CDR3 DNA: TGTGCCAGCAGCGTATTCAGCGGGGGAAGCTCTGGGGCCAACGTCCTGACTTTC

D gene: NA
V gene: TRBV7-8
J gene: TRBJ2-5
clone size: NA
CDR3 protein: CASSLDWETQYF
CDR3 DNA: TGTGCCAGCAGCTTAGATTGGGAGACCCAGTACTTC

D gene: NA
V gene: TRBV28
J gene: TRBJ1-2
clone size: once
CDR3 protein: CASSLPLGGEAYGYTF
CDR3 DNA: TGTGCCAGCAGTTTACCCCTCGGGGGGGAGGCCTATGGCTACACCTTC

D gene: NA
V gene: TRBV27
J gene: TRBJ2-5
clone size: NA
CDR3 protein: CASSLLSPSQETQYF
CDR3 DNA: TGTGCCAGCAGTTTATTATCGCCGTCACAAGAGACCCAGTACTTC

D gene: TRBD1
V gene: TRBV7-9
J gene: TRBJ2-1
clone size: NA
CDR3 protein: CASSLGSGGPYNEQFF
CDR3 DNA: TGTGCCAGCAGCTTAGGTTCAGGGGGCCCCTACAATGAGCAGTTCTTC

D gene: NA
V gene: TRBV6-6
J gene: TRBJ1-2
clone size: NA
CDR3 protein: CASIGDGGRVYGYTF
CDR3 DNA: TGTGCCAGCATAGGGGACGGAGGACGGGTCTATGGCTACACCTTC

D gene: NA
V gene: TRBV2
J gene: TRBJ1-3
clone size: NA
CDR3 protein: CASSPPGSGNTIYF
CDR3 DNA: TGTGCCAGCAGTCCCCCCGGCTCTGGAAACACCATATATTTT

D gene: TRBD1
V gene: TRBV4-1
J gene: TRBJ1-2
clone size: NA
CDR3 protein: CASSPQGDYGYTF
CDR3 DNA: TGCGCCAGCAGCCCCCAGGGGGACTATGGCTACACCTTC

D gene: NA
V gene: TRBV28
J gene: TRBJ2-1
clone size: NA
CDR3 protein: CASSYPDTYNEQFF
CDR3 DNA: TGTGCCAGCAGTTACCCGGACACATACAATGAGCAGTTCTTC

D gene: NA
V gene: TRBV29-1
J gene: TRBJ1-2
clone size: NA
CDR3 protein: CSVEFSSFYGYTF
CDR3 DNA: TGCAGCGTTGAATTCAGCTCCTTCTATGGCTACACCTTC

D gene: NA
V gene: TRBV7-6
J gene: TRBJ1-2
clone size: NA
CDR3 protein: CASSPLAGTDYGYTF
CDR3 DNA: TGTGCCAGCAGCCCCCTCGCCGGGACGGACTATGGCTACACCTTC

D gene: NA
V gene: TRBV13
J gene: TRBJ1-1
clone size: NA
CDR3 protein: CASSLVQRIEAFF
CDR3 DNA: TGTGCCAGCAGCTTAGTACAGAGGATTGAAGCTTTCTTT

D gene: NA
V gene: TRBV27
J gene: TRBJ1-1
clone size: NA
CDR3 protein: CASSSTGNTEAFF
CDR3 DNA: TGTGCCAGCAGTTCCACGGGGAACACTGAAGCTTTCTTT

D gene: NA
V gene: TRBV7-2
J gene: TRBJ2-7
clone size: NA
CDR3 protein: CASSLGGRETYEQYF
CDR3 DNA: TGTGCCAGCAGCTTAGGCGGTCGGGAAACCTACGAGCAGTACTTC

D gene: TRBD1
V gene: TRBV7-9
J gene: TRBJ2-1
clone size: NA
CDR3 protein: CASSSRDRVYNEQFF
CDR3 DNA: TGTGCCAGCAGCTCACGGGACAGGGTGTACAATGAGCAGTTCTTC

D gene: NA
V gene: TRBV5-5
J gene: TRBJ1-1
clone size: NA
CDR3 protein: CASSLGWGLMNTEAFF
CDR3 DNA: TGTGCCAGCAGCTTAGGCTGGGGGCTGATGAACACTGAAGCTTTCTTT

D gene: TRBD2
V gene: TRBV11-3
J gene: TRBJ2-5
clone size: NA
CDR3 protein: CASSLGDYPGQETQYF
CDR3 DNA: TGTGCCAGCAGCTTAGGGGACTACCCGGGGCAAGAGACCCAGTACTTC

D gene: NA
V gene: TRBV19
J gene: TRBJ2-7
clone size: few
CDR3 protein: CASSIGAGTFSYEQYF
CDR3 DNA: TGTGCCAGTAGTATCGGGGCAGGGACATTCTCCTACGAGCAGTACTTC

D gene: NA
V gene: TRBV5-5
J gene: TRBJ2-1
clone size: NA
CDR3 protein: CASSLEVGTAGLYNEQFF
CDR3 DNA: TGTGCCAGCAGCTTGGAAGTGGGTACAGCGGGCCTCTACAATGAGCAGTTCTTC

D gene: NA
V gene: TRBV27
J gene: TRBJ2-5
clone size: NA
CDR3 protein: CASSLSPATLAQYF
CDR3 DNA: TGTGCCAGCAGTTTATCGCCAGCAACCTTGGCCCAGTACTTC

D gene: NA
V gene: TRBV7-2
J gene: TRBJ1-2
clone size: NA
CDR3 protein: CASSLGNQLPRRRMYGYTF
CDR3 DNA: TGTGCCAGCAGCTTAGGTAATCAGCTACCGCGAAGGAGGATGTATGGCTACACCTTC

D gene: NA
V gene: TRBV27
J gene: TRBJ1-6
clone size: few
CDR3 protein: CASSFGVFGSPLHF
CDR3 DNA: TGTGCCAGCAGTTTTGGTGTATTCGGTTCACCCCTCCACTTT

D gene: TRBD1
V gene: TRBV10-3
J gene: TRBJ2-3
clone size: NA
CDR3 protein: CASRTGTGVSDTQYF
CDR3 DNA: TGTGCCAGCAGAACCGGGACAGGGGTTTCAGATACGCAGTATTTT

D gene: NA
V gene: TRBV6-5
J gene: TRBJ2-7
clone size: NA
CDR3 protein: CASSFSSVYEQYF
CDR3 DNA: TGTGCCAGCAGTTTCAGCAGTGTCTACGAGCAGTACTTC

D gene: NA
V gene: TRBV2
J gene: TRBJ1-2
clone size: NA
CDR3 protein: CASSDHLKLGYGYTF
CDR3 DNA: TGTGCCAGCAGCGATCACCTAAAACTCGGCTATGGCTACACCTTC

D gene: NA
V gene: TRBV28
J gene: TRBJ2-3
clone size: NA
CDR3 protein: CASSFPRTDTQYF
CDR3 DNA: TGTGCCAGCAGTTTCCCCCGCACAGATACGCAGTATTTT

D gene: NA
V gene: TRBV11-2
J gene: TRBJ2-4
clone size: NA
CDR3 protein: CASSLAGGRLLNIQYF
CDR3 DNA: TGTGCCAGCAGCTTAGCTGGTGGGAGACTTTTAAACATTCAGTACTTC

D gene: NA
V gene: TRBV25-1
J gene: TRBJ2-2
clone size: medium-sized
CDR3 protein: CASSEGGTESGHTGELFF
CDR3 DNA: TGTGCCAGCAGTGAAGGGGGGACAGAGTCGGGACACACCGGGGAGCTGTTTTTT

D gene: NA
V gene: TRBV5-1
J gene: TRBJ2-3
clone size: NA
CDR3 protein: CASSPGLRSTDTQYF
CDR3 DNA: TGCGCCAGCAGTCCCGGACTAAGAAGCACAGATACGCAGTATTTT

D gene: NA
V gene: TRBV7-2
J gene: TRBJ2-1
clone size: NA
CDR3 protein: CASSFDSGNNEQFF
CDR3 DNA: TGTGCCAGCAGCTTTGATAGCGGAAACAATGAGCAGTTCTTC

D gene: NA
V gene: TRBV7-9
J gene: TRBJ2-5
clone size: NA
CDR3 protein: CASSLSPGVETQYF
CDR3 DNA: TGTGCCAGCAGCTTATCTCCGGGGGTGGAGACCCAGTACTTC

D gene: TRBD1
V gene: TRBV9
J gene: TRBJ1-6
clone size: NA
CDR3 protein: CASSNRTGGLNSPLHF
CDR3 DNA: TGTGCCAGCAGCAATCGGACAGGGGGTCTCAATTCACCCCTCCACTTT

D gene: TRBD1
V gene: TRBV11-1
J gene: TRBJ1-1
clone size: NA
CDR3 protein: CASSSPGGNTEAFF
CDR3 DNA: TGTGCCAGCAGCTCCCCAGGGGGGAACACTGAAGCTTTCTTT

D gene: NA
V gene: TRBV5-1
J gene: TRBJ1-1
clone size: NA
CDR3 protein: CASSLLLPGQINTEAFF
CDR3 DNA: TGCGCCAGCAGCTTACTATTACCGGGACAAATTAACACTGAAGCTTTCTTT

D gene: NA
V gene: TRBV7-9
J gene: TRBJ2-7
clone size: NA
CDR3 protein: CASSHQSSYEQYF
CDR3 DNA: TGTGCCAGCAGCCATCAGAGCTCCTACGAGCAGTACTTC

D gene: TRBD1
V gene: TRBV5-4
J gene: TRBJ2-7
clone size: NA
CDR3 protein: CASSSGTGNEQYF
CDR3 DNA: TGTGCCAGCAGCTCCGGGACAGGGAACGAGCAGTACTTC

D gene: NA
V gene: TRBV4-3
J gene: TRBJ2-1
clone size: NA
CDR3 protein: CASSQDLTWVTNYNEQFF
CDR3 DNA: TGCGCCAGCAGCCAAGATCTCACCTGGGTTACAAATTACAATGAGCAGTTCTTC

D gene: NA
V gene: TRBV4-1
J gene: TRBJ2-1
clone size: NA
CDR3 protein: CASSQEEGAPGMDEQFF
CDR3 DNA: TGCGCCAGCAGCCAAGAGGAGGGGGCGCCGGGGATGGATGAGCAGTTCTTC

D gene: NA
V gene: TRBV27
J gene: TRBJ1-5
clone size: NA
CDR3 protein: CASSFQGTNQPQHF
CDR3 DNA: TGTGCCAGCAGTTTCCAGGGTACGAATCAGCCCCAGCATTTT

D gene: NA
V gene: TRBV5-4
J gene: TRBJ1-1
clone size: NA
CDR3 protein: CASSLAGNRAVNTEAFF
CDR3 DNA: TGTGCCAGCAGCTTGGCAGGGAACAGGGCGGTGAACACTGAAGCTTTCTTT

D gene: TRBD2
V gene: TRBV5-6
J gene: TRBJ2-5
clone size: NA
CDR3 protein: CASSPPIPQTSGGAETQYF
CDR3 DNA: TGTGCCAGCAGCCCCCCTATTCCTCAGACTAGCGGGGGGGCGGAGACCCAGTACTTC

D gene: NA
V gene: TRBV11-1
J gene: TRBJ1-2
clone size: NA
CDR3 protein: CASSLASRLSGYTF
CDR3 DNA: TGTGCCAGCAGCTTAGCGTCCAGGTTGAGTGGCTACACCTTC

D gene: NA
V gene: TRBV6-1
J gene: TRBJ1-4
clone size: NA
CDR3 protein: CASRVLGSNEKLFF
CDR3 DNA: TGTGCCAGCAGAGTACTTGGTTCTAATGAAAAACTGTTTTTT